A single sample gave rise to the 31 T cell receptor beta chains below, sequenced in a study of T cells in Graves' hyperthyroidism and ophthalmopathy. What was amplified from RNA transcripts were TCR beta CDR3 regions. During a first-round RT-PCR of the TCR CDR3, the HTBI primer set was used. A single record per CDR3 protein comes from TCRdb applying MiXCR to the multiplex PCR reads. The top ten clones hold 25% to 30% of a sample with 200,000 to 250,000 distinct CDR3 sequences, 16% of them seen once. The specimen was blood. These receptors originate from a woman younger than 35 with Graves' ophthalmopathy.

This clonotype has at least ten counts. This chain connects TRBV7-9 to TRBJ1-2, with 7 bases aligning to TRBD1. Germline assignment: CDR1 SEHNR and CDR2 FQNEAQ (reference sequence). CDR3 size: 16 residues. V lost 1 base and J lost 0; bases outside the gene matches: 5. CDR3 nucleotides: TGTGCCAGCAGCTTAGGAGGGGACAGATCTAACTATGGCTACACCTTC. Protein: CASSLGGDRSNYGYTF.

The CDR3 region is CASSYRLALKETQYF. The CDR3 DNA reads as TGTGCCAGCAGTTACAGGCTAGCGCTTAAAGAGACCCAGTACTTC. The rearrangement uses TRBV6-5 and TRBJ2-5, with D possibly TRBD2 on 6 matching bases. The germline gives CDR1 MNHEY, CDR2 SVGAGI. V lost 2 bases, J lost 3 bases, and 13 bases lay in between. This CDR3 has 15 amino acids.

The sample holds many counts of this clonotype. The chain is built from TRBV4-2 and TRBJ2-7, with D maybe TRBD1 (6 bases). Germline V lookup: CDR1 LGHNA, CDR2 YNFKEQ. The CDR3 loop spans 16 amino acids. Deletions cut 0 bases from V and 4 bases from J, with 16 bases between. The CDR3 reads CASSQDLQGGQYEQYF. CDR3 coding DNA: TGTGCCAGCAGCCAAGACTTACAGGGTGGTCAATACGAGCAGTACTTC.

This clonotype was detected ten times or more. The chain has TRBV5-1 and TRBJ2-1; 10 bases are shared with TRBD2. Germline lookup yields CDR1 SGHRS and CDR2 YFSETQ. J lost 6 bases, V lost 3 bases, and 12 bases had no gene match. The CDR3 covers 17 residues. The CDR3 reads CASSSRVLAGDGNEQFF. The CDR3 bases are TGCGCCAGCAGCTCACGGGTCCTAGCGGGAGATGGCAATGAGCAGTTCTTC.

In its sample, this clonotype was seen many times. The V call is TRBV5-6, the J call TRBJ1-2; D is unresolved. Trimming left V 1 base short and J 5 bases short, with 12 bases between. The CDR3 length is 14 residues. Per the germline V gene, CDR1 is SGHDT and CDR2 is YYEEEE. CDR3 sequence: CASSLWFLGYGYTF. The CDR3 bases are TGTGCCAGCAGCTTGTGGTTTTTAGGGTATGGCTACACCTTC.

This clonotype was observed at least ten times. The gene calls are TRBV5-1 and TRBJ1-2, with D possibly being TRBD1 (5 bases). Trimming took off 2 bases at V and 8 bases at J, with 13 bases between the two ends. CDR3 length equals 13 residues. The germline gives CDR1 SGHRS, CDR2 YFSETQ. The CDR3 DNA sequence: TGCGCCAGCAGCTTCGGGACGGACGCAGGCTACACCTTC. Translated, it gives CASSFGTDAGYTF.

This clonotype was counted a few times. The rearrangement joins TRBV6-1 to TRBJ2-5, with a possible D match to TRBD2 (6 bases). V dropped 0 bases and J dropped 5 bases, with 16 bases sitting between them. CDR3 length: 16 residues. The germline V gene has CDR1 MNHNS and CDR2 SASEGT. The DNA for the CDR3 is TGTGCCAGCAGTGAAGCGTGGTTCGGGGGTGGGGAGACCCAGTACTTC. It codes for CASSEAWFGGGETQYF.

This clonotype was recorded at least ten times. The rearrangement links TRBV27 to TRBJ2-2; D perhaps matches TRBD1 (5 bases). There are 13 residues in the CDR3. Between the trimmed V and J ends, which lost 6 bases and 6 bases, there was a span of 11 bases. Germline V lookup: CDR1 MNHEY, CDR2 SMNVEV (reference sequence). The DNA for the CDR3 is TGTGCCAGCAGATATACAGGCGCCGGGGAGCTGTTTTTT. The encoded protein is CASRYTGAGELFF.

This clonotype has a count of ten or more. V is TRBV2 and J is TRBJ2-2, with D possibly called TRBD1 or TRBD2 (5 bases each). Germline-derived CDR1 and CDR2 are SNHLY and FYNNEI. V was shortened by 4 bases and J by 6 bases, with 18 bases between the two germline ends. The CDR3 is 16 amino acids. This CDR3 reads CASSGWGSRRSGELFF. The CDR3 bases are TGTGCCAGCAGTGGGTGGGGGAGCAGACGCTCCGGGGAGCTGTTTTTT.

There are many counts of this clonotype. The chain links TRBV27 to TRBJ1-2, with D hard to call. Looked up from germline, CDR1 is MNHEY and CDR2 is SMNVEV (reference sequence). CDR3 length equals 15 residues. V was trimmed by 1 base and J by 5 bases, leaving 14 bases between them. CDR3 protein: CASSLWAGEGYGYTF. The CDR3 DNA sequence: TGTGCCAGCAGTTTATGGGCCGGAGAGGGATATGGCTACACCTTC.

This clonotype has ten or more counts. This chain connects TRBV6-1 to TRBJ2-5, with D tentatively TRBD2 (6 bases). Germline-derived CDR1 and CDR2 are MNHNS and SASEGT. The CDR3 runs 16 residues. The germline V and J ends were trimmed by 4 bases and 7 bases, with 22 bases remaining between them. The CDR3 DNA reads TGTGCCAGCAGTGGTCAGCAACCGGGACTGATAGGGACCCAGTACTTC. As protein: CASSGQQPGLIGTQYF.

This clonotype was picked up many times. This sequence joins TRBV12-3 or TRBV12-4 and TRBJ1-5; 7 bases agree with TRBD1. Trimming at V came to 7 bases and at J to 2 bases, leaving 11 bases not matched to a gene. This CDR3 has 16 amino acids. The DNA for the CDR3 is TGTGCCAGCACTTGGACAGGCCCCGCGGGCAATCAGCCCCAGCATTTT. As protein: CASTWTGPAGNQPQHF.

This clonotype appeared many times. The rearrangement uses TRBV27 and TRBJ2-7; 8 bases match TRBD2. Germline CDR1 and CDR2: MNHEY and SMNVEV (reference sequence). CDR3 length equals 14 residues. Losses at the gene ends were 7 bases for V and 6 bases for J; bases not matched to a gene: 11. The CDR3 loop reads CASTPGGTGSEQYF. The CDR3 DNA sequence: TGTGCCAGCACTCCGGGGGGGACCGGGTCCGAGCAGTACTTC.

This clonotype was counted ten times or more. This chain joins TRBV7-3 and TRBJ2-7; 9 bases are shared with TRBD2. Germline V CDR1 and CDR2: SGHTA, FQGTGA. The CDR3 totals 14 residues. V shed 2 bases and J 2 bases; nucleotides not matched to a gene: 1. The CDR3 nucleotides read TGTGCCAGCAGCTTACTAGCGGGGCCCTACGAGCAGTACTTC. It translates to CASSLLAGPYEQYF.

This clonotype was found many times. The genes are TRBV29-1 and TRBJ2-1, with a possible D match to TRBD2 (7 bases). The ends were cut back, 3 bases at V and 3 bases at J, with 12 bases in the middle. Germline CDR1 is SQVTM and CDR2 is ANQGSEA. The CDR3 is 14 residues long. The CDR3 bases are TGCAGCGTTGAGGGAGGGGGGATCTACAATGAGCAGTTCTTC. Its protein product is CSVEGGGIYNEQFF.

This clonotype was picked up many times. V usage is TRBV6-5 and J usage is TRBJ1-5; D uncertain. Per germline, CDR1 MNHEY and CDR2 SVGAGI. The CDR3 contains 18 residues. Trimming removed 0 bases from V and 0 bases from J, with 15 bases in between. CDR3: CASSYSRRKLYSNQPQHF. For the CDR3, the DNA is TGTGCCAGCAGTTACTCGCGGCGGAAGCTATATAGCAATCAGCCCCAGCATTTT.

In its sample, this clonotype was seen a few times. The chain recombines TRBV6-2 or TRBV6-3 with TRBJ1-2; D remains unclear. Trimming removed 1 base from V and 5 bases from J, with 11 bases in between. The CDR3 consists of 14 residues. Germline CDR1 is MNHEY and CDR2 is SVGEGT. The CDR3 loop reads CASSYLGTGYGYTF. The CDR3 nucleotides read TGTGCCAGCAGTTACTTGGGTACCGGTTATGGCTACACCTTC.

The J gene is TRBJ2-4, the V gene TRBV12-3 or TRBV12-4; 10 nucleotides align to TRBD2. V lost 5 bases and J lost 0; bases outside the gene matches: 7. This CDR3 is 17 amino acids long. DNA for the CDR3: TGTGCCAGCAGTCCGCCGACTAGCGGGCTAGCCAAAAACATTCAGTACTTC. It translates to CASSPPTSGLAKNIQYF.

As for this clonotype: A clone one base away is much larger, so this may be a read error. The rearrangement links TRBV19 to TRBJ2-5; tentatively, D is TRBD2 (6 bases). CDR1 LNHDA and CDR2 SQIVND come from the germline V gene (reference sequence). This CDR3 spans 14 amino acids. Deletions cut 0 bases from V and 9 bases from J, with 14 bases between. The CDR3, as DNA: TGTGCCAGTAGTATAGAGCGGGGACCGGAGGCCCAGTACTTC. It codes for CASSIERGPEAQYF.

The chain couples TRBV12-3 or TRBV12-4 to TRBJ2-7; TRBD1 agrees at 10 bases. Trimming cost V 5 bases and J 7 bases; bases outside gene matches: 5. The CDR3 sequence is 13 residues long. The CDR3 DNA is TGTGCCAGCAGTGGGACAGGGGTGCGTGAGCAGTACTTC. Residues: CASSGTGVREQYF.

This clonotype showed up many times. The J gene is TRBJ1-5, the V gene TRBV12-3 or TRBV12-4; D unclear. The CDR3 has 13 residues. V was trimmed by 5 bases and J by 7 bases, leaving 12 bases between them. CDR3: CASSPHLTQPQHF. The DNA of the CDR3 is TGTGCCAGCAGTCCCCATCTGACCCAGCCCCAGCATTTT.

At least ten counts were recorded for this clonotype. This rearrangement joins TRBV28 to TRBJ1-1; tentatively, D is TRBD1 (6 bases). Per the germline V gene, CDR1 is MDHEN and CDR2 is SYDVKM. Trimming took off 2 bases at V and 7 bases at J, with 20 bases between the two ends. The CDR3 consists of 16 residues. DNA of the CDR3: TGTGCCAGCAGTTTAGCCCGGCGGGCAGGGGTGAGTGAAGCTTTCTTT. Its protein is CASSLARRAGVSEAFF.

This clonotype occurred many times. The V call is TRBV7-9, the J call TRBJ2-3; no firm D call. The V and J ends lost 1 base and 4 bases respectively, with 15 bases between them. Germline loops: CDR1 SEHNR, CDR2 FQNEAQ (reference sequence). The CDR3 loop spans 16 amino acids. CDR3 protein: CASSLGPSRSADTQYF. The DNA of the CDR3 is TGTGCCAGCAGCTTAGGACCTAGTCGGAGTGCAGATACGCAGTATTTT.

This clonotype was picked up many times. This chain links TRBV18 with TRBJ2-7; a possible D gene is TRBD1 (6 bases). Trimming pared 1 base from V and 6 bases from J, leaving 13 bases between. The germline V gene encodes CDR1 KGHSH and CDR2 LQKENI. The CDR3 consists of 14 residues. CDR3: CASSPQGGPVEQYF. CDR3 DNA: TGTGCCAGCTCACCACAAGGGGGACCGGTCGAGCAGTACTTC.

This clonotype has only a few counts. This chain joins TRBV19 and TRBJ2-6; either TRBD1 or TRBD2 may supply D (5 bases each). CDR3 length: 18 residues. V was cut by 4 bases and J by 0 bases, with 16 bases left in between. Germline CDR1 reads LNHDA; CDR2 reads SQIVND (reference sequence). The chain's CDR3 is CASSKMGRAISGANVLTF. The CDR3 nucleotides read TGTGCCAGTAGTAAAATGGGACGGGCGATCTCTGGGGCCAACGTCCTGACTTTC. The variable domain in full, with the rest retrieved from reference TRBV19 and TRBJ2-6, is DGGITQSPKYLFRKEGQNVTLSCEQNLNHDAMYWYRQDPGQGLRLIYYSQIVNDFQKGDIAEGYSVSREKKESFPLTVTSAQKNPTAFYLCASSKMGRAISGANVLTFGAGSRLTVL.

This clonotype was counted many times. J is TRBJ2-5 and V is TRBV6-2 or TRBV6-3, with D possibly being TRBD1 (6 bases). From germline, CDR1 is MNHEY and CDR2 SVGEGT. Trimming took 2 bases from V and 0 from J, leaving 7 bases between them. The CDR3 sequence is 14 residues long. The CDR3 loop is CASSYRGYQETQYF. The CDR3 DNA is TGTGCCAGCAGTTACAGGGGGTACCAAGAGACCCAGTACTTC.

The rearrangement joins TRBV3-1 to TRBJ2-3; 16 nucleotides align to TRBD2. The CDR3 covers 17 residues. CDR1 LGHDT and CDR2 YNNKEL come from the germline V gene (reference sequence). Trimming removed 4 bases from V and 6 bases from J; junction bases left unmatched: 7. CDR3 sequence: CASSLPGLAGGTDTQYF. The CDR3 bases are TGTGCCAGCAGCCTCCCGGGACTAGCGGGAGGGACCGATACGCAGTATTTT.

At least ten counts were recorded for this clonotype. This chain uses TRBV2 with TRBJ2-7; D may match TRBD1 or TRBD2 (6 bases each). CDR1 SNHLY and CDR2 FYNNEI come from the germline V gene. Trimming took off 7 bases at V and 5 bases at J, with 36 bases between the two ends. This CDR3 is built from 20 residues. The CDR3 is CASTPRKGSRGSREYNEQYF. The CDR3, as DNA: TGTGCCAGCACCCCCCGGAAGGGTAGCAGGGGATCTCGGGAGTATAACGAGCAGTACTTC.

There are many counts of this clonotype. The chain combines TRBV7-2 with TRBJ2-3; D is possibly TRBD2 (6 bases). The CDR3 spans 12 residues. Germline lookup yields CDR1 SGHTA and CDR2 FQGNSA. Trimming shortened V by 4 bases and J by 8 bases, and 10 bases separated the two germline ends. CDR3 loop: CASSSTRGTQYF. In nucleotides, the CDR3 is TGTGCCAGCAGCTCGACTAGAGGTACGCAGTATTTT.

The table lists this clonotype with a few counts. This clone may be a read error of a much larger clone one base away. The chain joins TRBV12-3 or TRBV12-4 to TRBJ2-2, with 12 bases identical to TRBD2. The CDR3 has 16 amino acids. CDR3: CASSPGLAGSTGELVF. The DNA of the CDR3 is TGTGCCAGCAGTCCTGGACTAGCGGGGTCCACCGGGGAGCTGGTTTTT.

Ten or more counts support this clonotype. The V and J genes are TRBV14 and TRBJ1-2; D unclear. Germline V gene lookup returns CDR1 SGHDN and CDR2 FVKESK. Trimming left V 1 base short and J 8 bases short, with 11 bases between. CDR3 length: 13 amino acids. Here the CDR3 DNA reads TGTGCCAGCAGCCAAGGTCCTCGAGACGGCTACACCTTC. Translation gives CASSQGPRDGYTF.